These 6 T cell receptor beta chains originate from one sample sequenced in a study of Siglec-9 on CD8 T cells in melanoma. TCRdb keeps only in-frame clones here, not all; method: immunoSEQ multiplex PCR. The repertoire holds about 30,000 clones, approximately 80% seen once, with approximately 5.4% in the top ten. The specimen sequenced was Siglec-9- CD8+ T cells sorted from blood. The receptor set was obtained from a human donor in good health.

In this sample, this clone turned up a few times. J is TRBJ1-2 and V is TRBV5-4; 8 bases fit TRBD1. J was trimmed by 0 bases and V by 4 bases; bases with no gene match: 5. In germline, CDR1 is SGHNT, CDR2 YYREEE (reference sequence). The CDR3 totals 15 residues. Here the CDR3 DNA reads TGTGCCAGCAGCCTGGACAGGGCTTCTAACTATGGCTACACCTTC. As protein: CASSLDRASNYGYTF.

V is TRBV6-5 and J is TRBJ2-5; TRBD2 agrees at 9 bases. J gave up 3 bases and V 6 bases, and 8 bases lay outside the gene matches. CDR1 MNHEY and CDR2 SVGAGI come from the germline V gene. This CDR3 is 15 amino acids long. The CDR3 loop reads CASSRSGGPKETQYF. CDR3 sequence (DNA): TGTGCCAGCAGCCGGAGCGGGGGGCCTAAAGAGACCCAGTACTTC.

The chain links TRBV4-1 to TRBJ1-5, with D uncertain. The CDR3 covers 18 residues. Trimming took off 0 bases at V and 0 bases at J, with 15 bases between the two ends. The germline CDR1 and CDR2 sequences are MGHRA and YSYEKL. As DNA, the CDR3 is TGCGCCAGCAGCCAAGACCCCGACACCCCTTATAGCAATCAGCCCCAGCATTTT. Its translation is CASSQDPDTPYSNQPQHF.

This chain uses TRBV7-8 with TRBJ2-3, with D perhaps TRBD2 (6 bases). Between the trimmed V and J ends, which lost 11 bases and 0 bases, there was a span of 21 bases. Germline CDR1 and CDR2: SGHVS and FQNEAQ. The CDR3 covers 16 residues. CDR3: CAGGGDPSTSTDTQYF. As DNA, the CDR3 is TGTGCCGGAGGAGGGGACCCCTCAACTAGCACAGATACGCAGTATTTT.

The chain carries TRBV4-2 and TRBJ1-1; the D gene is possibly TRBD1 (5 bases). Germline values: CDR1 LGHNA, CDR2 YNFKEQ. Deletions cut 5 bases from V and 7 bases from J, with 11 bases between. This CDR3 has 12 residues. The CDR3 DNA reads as TGTGCCAGCAGCGCCGGGGGGGTTGAAGCTTTCTTT. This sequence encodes CASSAGGVEAFF.

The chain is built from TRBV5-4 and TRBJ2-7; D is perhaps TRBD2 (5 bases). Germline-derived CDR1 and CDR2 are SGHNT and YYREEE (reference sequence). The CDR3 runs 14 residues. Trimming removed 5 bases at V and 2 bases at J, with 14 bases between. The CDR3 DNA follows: TGTGCCAGCAGTTACGGGGTCCTTCCCTACGAGCAGTACTTC. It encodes CASSYGVLPYEQYF.